This T cell receptor (beta chain) comes out of a study of shared clonotypes between healthy human individuals. Broader study findings: Across subsets, estimated richness was generally greater for naive than for memory populations. The represented genetic and exposure-history diversity was limited by the small number of donors.

CD8 cells regarded as naive lacked CD45RO, were positively chosen for CCR7, and omitted terminally differentiated effector memory CD45RA+ cells. Healthy adults negative for HIV, lacking recent acute infections or vaccinations, served as donors. Each donor was a Caucasian adult residing in Nashville, Tennessee. As for this clone: Antigen: not known.

Profiling relied on immunoSEQ multiplex PCR, and the TCRdb table lists in-frame clones only, not all of them. The repertoire holds hundreds of thousands of clones, with approximately 95% as singletons. The origin of this receptor is a woman aged 25 to 45 in good health. Sample: naive CD8+ T cells sorted from blood.

The DNA for the CDR3 is TGTGCCAGCAGGCTAGGGAGCTCCTACAATGAGCAGTTCTTC. Translation gives CASRLGSSYNEQFF. The chain joins TRBV28 to TRBJ2-1, with D possibly TRBD2 on 5 matching bases. The germline gives CDR1 MDHEN, CDR2 SYDVKM. The CDR3 length is 14 residues. Trimming took 6 bases from V and 0 from J, leaving 9 bases between them.